Presented here are 18 T cell receptor beta chains from one specimen sequenced in a study of naive and memory T cell subsets. The library had UMIs added by 3' ligation of an oligonucleotide to TCR cDNA. Four PCR rounds used nested alpha and beta constant region primers plus the SP2 primer. TCRdb called the 5' RACE reads again in MiXCR, with one record for every CDR3 protein. Of approximately 32,000 distinct CDR3 sequences in the sample, over 15% were seen once. These TCRs come from a female donor in good health.

This clonotype was seen at least ten times. The rearrangement links TRBV2 to TRBJ1-5, with a tentative D call TRBD1 (6 bases). The V and J ends lost 5 bases and 1 base respectively, with 18 bases between them. Germline CDR1 is SNHLY and CDR2 is FYNNEI. This CDR3 has 17 residues. CDR3 sequence reads: CASSLNPSTGSNQPQHF. Written as DNA, the CDR3 is TGTGCCAGCAGTCTAAACCCTTCGACAGGAAGCAATCAGCCCCAGCATTTT.

In its sample, this clonotype was seen many times. The V gene is TRBV20-1, the J gene TRBJ1-4; D unclear. Trimming removed 6 bases at V and 6 bases at J, with 8 bases between. This CDR3 comprises 11 residues. Germline V gene lookup returns CDR1 DFQATT and CDR2 SNEGSKA (reference sequence). The CDR3 region has the DNA TGCAGTGCCTGGCCTGATGAAAAACTGTTTTTT. Amino acid sequence: CSAWPDEKLFF.

This clonotype was counted at least ten times. J is TRBJ1-6 and V is TRBV27; D unclear. CDR1 is MNHEY, CDR2 SMNVEV, per germline (reference sequence). CDR3 length: 16 residues. Trimming removed 3 bases from V and 7 bases from J, with 16 bases in between. The CDR3 spells CASSLMTNVKNSPLHF. The CDR3 nucleotides are TGTGCCAGCAGTTTGATGACAAATGTGAAAAATTCACCCCTCCACTTT.

Within the sample, this clonotype is medium-sized. The chain uses TRBV11-2 and TRBJ2-7; D tentatively fits TRBD1 or TRBD2 (5 bases each). The V end was cut by 6 bases, the J end by 3 bases, with 15 bases between. Germline V gene lookup returns CDR1 SGHAT and CDR2 FQNNGV. The length of the CDR3 is 14 residues. This CDR3 reads CASRLPGPIYEQYF. DNA for the CDR3: TGTGCCAGCAGACTCCCGGGACCCATCTACGAGCAGTACTTC.

V is TRBV11-1 and J is TRBJ2-2; D call uncertain. The ends were cut back, 2 bases at V and 5 bases at J, with 12 bases in the middle. This CDR3 comprises 15 residues. Per germline, CDR1 SGHAT and CDR2 FQDESV (reference sequence). The CDR3 loop reads CASSLSRVLTGELFF. The CDR3 coding sequence is TGTGCCAGCAGCTTATCCCGGGTGTTGACCGGGGAGCTGTTTTTT.

This clonotype has at least ten counts. This chain connects TRBV7-2 to TRBJ2-7; D possibly uses TRBD1 or TRBD2 (6 bases each). CDR1 and CDR2 from the germline V gene are SGHTA and FQGNSA. V lost 6 bases and J lost 0, with 12 bases in between. This CDR3 contains 14 residues. The CDR3 region is CASRRGANSYEQYF. The DNA for the CDR3 is TGTGCCAGCAGAAGGGGGGCCAACTCCTACGAGCAGTACTTC.

Details on this clonotype: At one end, the junction sequence differs from germline, possibly due to a read error. This rearrangement joins TRBV12-3 or TRBV12-4 to TRBJ2-7; D unresolved. The CDR3 has 13 amino acids. CDR3 in DNA: TGTGCCAGCAGTTTACATGGGTCCTCCGAGCAGTACTTC. It translates to CASSLHGSSEQYF.

At least ten counts were recorded for this clonotype. As DNA, the CDR3 is TGTGCCATCAGTGAGTCTAGCGGGGGCTGGGATGAGCAGTTCTTC. This codes for CAISESSGGWDEQFF. This sequence joins TRBV10-3 and TRBJ2-1, with 9 bases matching TRBD2. Germline CDR1 ENHRY, CDR2 SYGVKD. The CDR3 has 15 amino acids. With 0 bases clipped from V and 8 bases from J, the junction kept 5 bases outside the gene matches.

The chain couples TRBV6-1 to TRBJ2-5; possibly TRBD1 for D (5 bases). This CDR3 spans 13 amino acids. CDR1 and CDR2 from the germline V gene are MNHNS and SASEGT. V was trimmed by 5 bases and J by 2 bases, leaving 9 bases between them. The CDR3 coding sequence is TGTGCCAGCAGTCGAGACAGACAAGAGACCCAGTACTTC. Amino acid sequence: CASSRDRQETQYF.

To note about this clonotype: Its ends do not fully match the called genes, so a read error is possible. The chain employs TRBV20-1 and TRBJ2-3; TRBD2 might be the D (5 bases). Germline CDR1 DFQATT, CDR2 SNEGSKA (reference sequence). There are 11 residues in the CDR3. In DNA, the CDR3 is TGCAGTGCTAAACGTCAGAGGGAGCGTTTTTTT. It specifies CSAKRQRERFF.

This clonotype occurred many times. The rearrangement uses TRBV2 and TRBJ2-1, with TRBD2 matching over 9 bases. V was pared by 4 bases and J by 0 bases, with 4 bases of the junction left unmatched. CDR3 size: 16 residues. Germline CDR1 SNHLY, CDR2 FYNNEI. The CDR3 is CASSVAGGTSYNEQFF. The CDR3 DNA is TGTGCCAGCAGTGTTGCGGGGGGGACCTCCTACAATGAGCAGTTCTTC.

This clonotype was seen at least ten times. The V gene is TRBV29-1, the J gene TRBJ1-5, with D tentatively TRBD1 (5 bases). Looked up from germline, CDR1 is SQVTM and CDR2 is ANQGSEA. This CDR3 is built from 13 residues. V lost 4 bases, J lost 4 bases, and 11 bases lay in between. DNA for the CDR3: TGCAGCGTTGGGGGGGTATCGAATCAGCCCCAGCATTTT. This gives the protein CSVGGVSNQPQHF.

This clonotype came up many times. This chain connects TRBV29-1 to TRBJ1-2, with 8 bases that match TRBD1. J lost 2 bases, V lost 1 base, and 0 bases had no gene match. CDR1 is SQVTM and CDR2 is ANQGSEA in the germline V gene. CDR3 length: 13 residues. CDR3 sequence reads: CSVEGTGNYGYTF. The CDR3 coding sequence is TGCAGCGTTGAAGGGACAGGGAACTATGGCTACACCTTC.

Only a few counts were recorded for this clonotype. The gene calls are TRBV16 and TRBJ1-6; TRBD1 aligns across 9 bases. The CDR3 loop spans 16 amino acids. V dropped 3 bases and J dropped 9; count of bases not matched to a gene: 9. Germline CDR1 KGHSY, CDR2 FQNENV. The CDR3 DNA follows: TGTGCCAGCAGCCAGGAGGGGACAGGGTTTGGTTCACCCCTCCACTTT. It yields the protein CASSQEGTGFGSPLHF. The full variable domain, rest sourced from reference TRBV16 and TRBJ1-6, is GEEVAQTPKHLVRGEGQKAKLYCAPIKGHSYVFWYQQVLKNEFKFLISFQNENVFDETGMPKERFSAKCLPNSPCSLEIQATKLEDSAVYFCASSQEGTGFGSPLHFGNGTRLTVT.

This clonotype was picked up many times. CDR3 protein: CSAKGGAETQYF. CDR3 DNA sequence: TGCAGTGCTAAGGGAGGGGCGGAGACCCAGTACTTC. This chain joins TRBV20-1 and TRBJ2-5; 7 positions match TRBD2. This CDR3 comprises 12 residues. Trimming took 4 bases from V and 5 from J; bases not matched to a gene: 4. Germline CDR1 reads DFQATT; CDR2 reads SNEGSKA (reference sequence).

This chain joins TRBV20-1 and TRBJ2-4; possibly TRBD1 or TRBD2 for D (6 bases each). The CDR3 is 14 residues long. Per the germline V gene, CDR1 is DFQATT and CDR2 is SNEGSKA (reference sequence). Deletions cut 5 bases from V and 2 bases from J, with 13 bases between. CDR3 residues: CSAPEGVSKNIQYF. CDR3 nucleotides: TGCAGTGCTCCGGAGGGGGTATCCAAAAACATTCAGTACTTC.

The chain combines TRBV7-9 with TRBJ2-6; no definite D call. CDR1 and CDR2 from the germline V gene are SEHNR and FQNEAQ (reference sequence). V lost 5 bases, J lost 4 bases, and 9 bases lay in between. The CDR3 extends over 14 amino acids. Here the CDR3 DNA reads TGTGCCAGCAGCCAGCTAACCGGGGCCAACGTCCTGACTTTC. Protein: CASSQLTGANVLTF.

The chain recombines TRBV9 with TRBJ2-1; 15 bases align to TRBD2. Germline V gene lookup returns CDR1 SGDLS and CDR2 YYNGEE. This CDR3 has 20 amino acids. Trimming took 0 bases from V and 3 from J; bases not matched to a gene: 10. In DNA form, the CDR3 reads TGTGCCAGCAGCGTAGGTCCGGGACTAGCGGGGGGATTAAGCTACAATGAGCAGTTCTTC. This encodes CASSVGPGLAGGLSYNEQFF.